The 22 T cell receptor beta chains in this list originate from one sample, sequenced in a study of blood T cell repertoires in COVID-19. Sequenced by immunoSEQ multiplex PCR; TCRdb stores in-frame clones only, minus some. The sample consists of roughly 240,000 clones, 88% of them appearing once. Sequencing input: PBMCs or T cells enriched from blood (not recorded which). These receptors all come from a woman aged 35 to 49 with acute COVID-19.

V gene TRBV28 combines with J gene TRBJ2-5; the match to TRBD2 covers 10 bases. Germline assignment: CDR1 MDHEN and CDR2 SYDVKM. The V segment lost 2 bases and the J segment 4 bases; nucleotides outside the gene matches: 4. This CDR3 comprises 15 residues. In DNA form, the CDR3 reads TGTGCCAGCAGTTTAAGAGCGGGGGGGCGAGAGACCCAGTACTTC. Translation: CASSLRAGGRETQYF.

The chain recombines TRBV9 with TRBJ2-1; 8 positions match TRBD2. From germline, CDR1 is SGDLS and CDR2 YYNGEE. This CDR3 is 14 amino acids long. The J segment lost 5 bases and the V segment lost 4 bases, leaving 5 bases of the junction unmatched. The DNA of the CDR3 is TGTGCCAGCAGCAGGTTAGCGGGAAACAATGAGCAGTTCTTC. Translated: CASSRLAGNNEQFF. Looking up the rest from reference TRBV9 and TRBJ2-1 gives the full variable domain: DSGVTQTPKHLITATGQRVTLRCSPRSGDLSVYWYQQSLDQGLQFLIQYYNGEERAKGNILERFSAQQFPDLHSELNLSSLELGDSALYFCASSRLAGNNEQFFGPGTRLTVL.

V is TRBV5-1 and J is TRBJ2-5; 8 nucleotides match TRBD2. This CDR3 contains 15 residues. Germline V gene lookup returns CDR1 SGHRS and CDR2 YFSETQ. V was pared by 5 bases and J by 0 bases, with 6 bases of the junction left unmatched. CDR3 protein: CASRASLADQETQYF. The CDR3 DNA reads as TGCGCCAGCAGGGCATCACTAGCGGACCAAGAGACCCAGTACTTC. Variable domain in full (rest from reference TRBV5-1 and TRBJ2-5): KAGVTQTPRYLIKTRGQQVTLSCSPISGHRSVSWYQQTPGQGLQFLFEYFSETQRNKGNFPGRFSGRQFSNSRSEMNVSTLELGDSALYLCASRASLADQETQYFGPGTRLLVL.

The V gene is TRBV10-2, the J gene TRBJ1-2; tentatively, D is TRBD1 (5 bases). Germline lookup yields CDR1 WSHSY and CDR2 SAAADI. With 2 bases removed from V and 2 bases from J, the gap between germline ends came to 6 bases. CDR3 size: 13 residues. This CDR3 reads CASSEHRNYGYTF. The CDR3 nucleotides read TGCGCCAGCAGTGAGCACAGGAACTATGGCTACACCTTC.

The chain links TRBV5-1 to TRBJ1-1; the match to TRBD1 covers 9 bases. J lost 1 base, V lost 4 bases, and 2 bases had no gene match. The germline V gene has CDR1 SGHRS and CDR2 YFSETQ. This CDR3 has 14 amino acids. CDR3 nucleotide sequence: TGCGCCAGCAGCACAGGGGGCGCGAACACTGAAGCTTTCTTT. Its protein product is CASSTGGANTEAFF.

V gene TRBV3-1 (or the pseudogene TRBV3-2) combines with J gene TRBJ2-7, with a possible D match to TRBD2 (5 bases). This CDR3 is 16 amino acids long. Trimming left V 5 bases short and J 1 base short, with 18 bases between. Germline assignment: CDR1 LGHDT and CDR2 YNNKEL (reference sequence). CDR3 in amino acids: CASSSEDWAFSYEQYV. CDR3 coding DNA: TGTGCCAGCAGCTCAGAGGACTGGGCCTTTTCCTACGAGCAGTACGTC.

The chain recombines TRBV6-2 or TRBV6-3 with TRBJ2-1, with D perhaps matching TRBD2 (6 bases). From germline, CDR1 is MNHEY and CDR2 SVGEGT. V was cut by 6 bases and J by 4 bases, with 16 bases left in between. The CDR3 loop spans 15 amino acids. The CDR3 loop reads CASSILAPLYNEQFF. In DNA form, the CDR3 reads TGTGCCAGCAGCATACTAGCTCCCCTATACAATGAGCAGTTCTTC.

The chain carries TRBV2 and TRBJ1-2, with D tentatively TRBD1 (6 bases). CDR1 and CDR2 from the germline V gene are SNHLY and FYNNEI. The CDR3 runs to 13 residues. The V end lost 4 bases, the J end lost 6 bases, and 12 bases lay between the germline ends. CDR3 in amino acids: CASSAGHSDGYTF. For the CDR3, the DNA is TGTGCCAGCAGTGCGGGACACTCGGATGGCTACACCTTC.

The chain uses TRBV7-9 and TRBJ2-1; the match to TRBD2 covers 8 bases. This CDR3 region has 16 residues. The V and J ends lost 1 base and 7 bases, in that order; junction bases with no gene match: 9. The germline gives CDR1 SEHNR, CDR2 FQNEAQ (reference sequence). The CDR3, as DNA: TGTGCCAGCAGCTTAGTTGGCGGGGGGCGTTGGAATGAGCAGTTCTTC. It codes for CASSLVGGGRWNEQFF.

The sample holds one count of this clone. This chain joins TRBV7-9 and TRBJ2-5, with D possibly being TRBD1 (5 bases). CDR1 is SEHNR and CDR2 is FQNEAQ in the germline V gene (reference sequence). With 5 bases removed from V and 5 bases from J, the gap between germline ends came to 15 bases. The CDR3 loop spans 14 amino acids. In DNA form, the CDR3 reads TGTGCCAGCAGCGACCGCCAGGGTCGGGAGACCCAGTACTTC. It translates to CASSDRQGRETQYF.

The V gene is TRBV7-2, the J gene TRBJ2-7; 12 bases line up with TRBD2. The CDR3 extends over 15 amino acids. Germline V gene lookup returns CDR1 SGHTA and CDR2 FQGNSA. The ends lost 1 base at V and 5 bases at J; junction bases unmatched: 3. CDR3 DNA sequence: TGTGCCAGCAGCTTAGGCCTAGCGGGGGGGAACGAGCAGTACTTC. It translates to CASSLGLAGGNEQYF.

V and J are TRBV11-2 and TRBJ1-4; D might be TRBD1 (5 bases). V dropped 4 bases and J dropped 3 bases, with 12 bases sitting between them. Germline V gene data show CDR1 as SGHAT and CDR2 as FQNNGV. The CDR3 is made up of 15 amino acids. The CDR3 nucleotides read TGTGCCAGCAGCTCCGACAGTTTTGCTAATGAAAAACTGTTTTTT. It translates to CASSSDSFANEKLFF.

The chain is built from TRBV10-3 and TRBJ2-3; 7 bases are shared with TRBD1. This CDR3 region has 16 residues. Germline V CDR1 and CDR2: ENHRY, SYGVKD. J lost 1 base, V lost 1 base, and 5 bases had no gene match. CDR3 in amino acids: CAISEYDRVRTDTQYF. The CDR3 nucleotides are TGTGCCATCAGTGAGTACGACAGGGTTCGCACAGATACGCAGTATTTT.

V usage is TRBV19 and J usage is TRBJ2-7, with TRBD1 matching over 8 bases. The CDR3 consists of 14 residues. Germline-derived CDR1 and CDR2 are LNHDA and SQIVND (reference sequence). Trimming at V came to 4 bases and at J to 7 bases, leaving 9 bases not matched to a gene. The CDR3 loop is CASSTTGVLKEQYF. CDR3 nucleotides: TGTGCCAGTAGTACGACAGGGGTCCTGAAGGAGCAGTACTTC. Drawing the rest from reference TRBV19 and TRBJ2-7, the complete variable domain is DGGITQSPKYLFRKEGQNVTLSCEQNLNHDAMYWYRQDPGQGLRLIYYSQIVNDFQKGDIAEGYSVSREKKESFPLTVTSAQKNPTAFYLCASSTTGVLKEQYFGPGTRLTVT.

The chain couples TRBV12-3 or TRBV12-4 to TRBJ2-7; 10 nucleotides agree with TRBD1. The trim removed 6 bases at V and 6 bases at J, leaving 5 bases unmatched. The CDR3 length is 13 residues. CDR3 protein: CASSSGTGVEQYF. The CDR3 DNA reads TGTGCCAGCAGCTCCGGGACAGGGGTCGAGCAGTACTTC.

V gene TRBV5-4 combines with J gene TRBJ2-1, with 11 bases aligning to TRBD2. This CDR3 has 17 amino acids. V trimming: 7 bases; J trimming: 4 bases; junction bases outside the gene matches: 13. CDR1 and CDR2 (germline): SGHNT, YYREEE (reference sequence). CDR3 region: CASRQGTSGLIYNEQFF. DNA for the CDR3: TGTGCCAGCCGACAAGGGACTAGCGGACTGATTTACAATGAGCAGTTCTTC.

This chain joins TRBV6-5 and TRBJ2-1; possibly TRBD1 for D (5 bases). Looked up from germline, CDR1 is MNHEY and CDR2 is SVGAGI. Trimming left V 6 bases short and J 9 bases short, with 15 bases between. The CDR3 length is 13 residues. The CDR3 nucleotides read TGTGCCAGCAGGGCCTGGGGCCGCGGTGAGCAGTTCTTC. It translates to CASRAWGRGEQFF.

The chain combines TRBV5-8 with TRBJ2-1; possibly TRBD1 for D (5 bases). Germline values: CDR1 SGHTS, CDR2 YDEGEE. There are 15 residues in the CDR3. V shed 0 bases and J shed 6 bases, with 13 bases lying between them. The CDR3 nucleotides are TGTGCCAGCAGCTTGGACCAGGGTGGGGTCAATGAGCAGTTCTTC. This encodes CASSLDQGGVNEQFF.

The rearrangement links TRBV30 to TRBJ1-6, with D perhaps matching TRBD1 (5 bases). The CDR3 runs 13 residues. Germline V lookup: CDR1 GTSNPN, CDR2 SVGIG (reference sequence). The V end was cut by 4 bases, the J end by 6 bases, with 10 bases between. DNA for the CDR3: TGTGCCTGGACCAGGGATTCTAATTCACCCCTCCACTTT. Amino acids: CAWTRDSNSPLHF.

The rearrangement joins TRBV27 to TRBJ2-7, with D possibly matching TRBD2 (5 bases). Trimming stripped 6 bases from V and 2 bases from J, with 11 bases between. The germline V gene has CDR1 MNHEY and CDR2 SMNVEV (reference sequence). The length of the CDR3 is 13 residues. As DNA, the CDR3 is TGTGCCAGCAGCCCCGGGGTACCCTACGAGCAGTACTTC. This gives the protein CASSPGVPYEQYF.

Concerning this clone itself: Other DNA sequences of this sample code for an identical CDR3. The chain carries TRBV20-1 and TRBJ2-7, with D perhaps TRBD1 (5 bases). Germline loops: CDR1 DFQATT, CDR2 SNEGSKA (reference sequence). Trimming took off 3 bases at V and 4 bases at J, with 7 bases between the two ends. This CDR3 is built from 11 residues. CDR3 DNA sequence: TGCAGTGCTAGCAGGGTGTACGAGCAGTACTTC. The encoded protein is CSASRVYEQYF.

This chain joins TRBV7-2 and TRBJ1-2; D remains ambiguous. CDR1 SGHTA and CDR2 FQGNSA come from the germline V gene. Trimming shortened V by 5 bases and J by 8 bases, and 21 bases separated the two germline ends. The CDR3 sequence is 15 residues long. CDR3 nucleotide sequence: TGTGCCAGCAGCCCCAGTTCAGGAAGAAGTGGCGGCTACACCTTC. Translation: CASSPSSGRSGGYTF.